This TCR beta chain originates from a study of cytomegalovirus exposure and HLA in healthy donors. Germline V gene data show CDR1 as SGDLS and CDR2 as YYNGEE. The V segment lost 4 bases and the J segment 0 bases; nucleotides outside the gene matches: 14. CDR3 length equals 19 residues. TCRdb's table, derived via immunoSEQ multiplex PCR, lists solely in-frame clones and lacks some. The sample includes 150,000 to 200,000 clones, around four fifths of them seen just once. Concerning this clone itself: As yet, its antigen is unknown.

General study results and limits: Many donors carried some public TCRs, although rarity characterized most TCR sequences. TCR beta chains numbering more than 150 were designated cytomegalovirus-associated.

The chain recombines TRBV9 with TRBJ2-7, with TRBD1 matching 12 bases. Input material: PBMCs. This TCR was recovered from a man aged 25 to 45 in good health and CMV-seropositive. CDR3 protein: CASSISGTGGHTSSYEQYF. The DNA of the CDR3 is TGTGCCAGCAGCATATCCGGGACAGGGGGCCACACTTCCTCCTACGAGCAGTACTTC.